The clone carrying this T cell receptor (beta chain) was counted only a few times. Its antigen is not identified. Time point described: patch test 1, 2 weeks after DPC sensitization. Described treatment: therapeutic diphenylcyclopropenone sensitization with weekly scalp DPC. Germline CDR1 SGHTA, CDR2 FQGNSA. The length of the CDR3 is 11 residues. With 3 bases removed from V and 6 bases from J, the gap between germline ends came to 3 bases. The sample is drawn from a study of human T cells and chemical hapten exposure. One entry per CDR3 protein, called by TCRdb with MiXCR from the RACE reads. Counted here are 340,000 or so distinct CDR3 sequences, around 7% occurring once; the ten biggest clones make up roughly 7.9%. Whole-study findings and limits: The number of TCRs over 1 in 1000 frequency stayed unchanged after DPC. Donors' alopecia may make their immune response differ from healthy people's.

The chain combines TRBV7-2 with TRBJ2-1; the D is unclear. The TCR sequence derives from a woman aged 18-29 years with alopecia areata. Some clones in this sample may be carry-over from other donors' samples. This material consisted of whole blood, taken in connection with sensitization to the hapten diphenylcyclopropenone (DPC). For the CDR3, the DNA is TGTGCCAGCAGCTTTTTCAATGAGCAGTTCTTC. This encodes CASSFFNEQFF.